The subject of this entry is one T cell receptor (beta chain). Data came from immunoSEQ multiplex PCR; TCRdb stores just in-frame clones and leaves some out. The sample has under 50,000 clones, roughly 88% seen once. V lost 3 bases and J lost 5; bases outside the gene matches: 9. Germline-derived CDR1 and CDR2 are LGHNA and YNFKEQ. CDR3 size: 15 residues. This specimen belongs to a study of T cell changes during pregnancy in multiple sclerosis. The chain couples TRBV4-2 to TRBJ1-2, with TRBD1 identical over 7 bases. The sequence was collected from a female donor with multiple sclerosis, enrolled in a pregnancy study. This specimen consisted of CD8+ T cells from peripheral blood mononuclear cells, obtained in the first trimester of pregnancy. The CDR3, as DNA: TGTGCCAGCAGCCAGAAGTCCGGGACAGAATATGGCTACACCTTC. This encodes CASSQKSGTEYGYTF.